This T cell receptor (beta chain) appears in the sequencing data of a study of blood T cell repertoires in COVID-19. Study details: The samples span acute and convalescent COVID-19 from the United States, Italy and Spain. Sources were T cells, B-cell-depleted T cells, or PBMCs; the material itself was cDNA or gDNA.

Individuals in the exposed group had encountered a COVID-19 case within 2 weeks preceding study entry. Per the authors' pipeline: Using reference gene primer amplification, nucleated cell counts were estimated. Repertoires were generated with immunoSEQ multiplex PCR, while TCRdb's copy carries only in-frame clones and drops some. V and J calls and clone size are those listed in that table; D and trimming were worked out from the DNA. The repertoire holds over 350,000 clones, with approximately 90% as singletons. The origin of this receptor is a woman between 40 and 50 years old who had been exposed to COVID-19. Material for sequencing was PBMCs or T cells enriched from blood (not recorded which).

In nucleotides, the CDR3 is TGTGCCAGCAGCCTCCGGCCAGGGTCCAGCAAGACCGGGGAGCTGTTTTTT. Translated, it gives CASSLRPGSSKTGELFF. This chain uses TRBV7-2 with TRBJ2-2, with D possibly matching TRBD1 (5 bases). The CDR3 loop spans 17 amino acids. Deletions cut 5 bases from V and 5 bases from J, with 21 bases between. Germline V gives CDR1 SGHTA, CDR2 FQGNSA.